One sample yielded the 23 T cell receptor beta chains listed below, sequenced in a study of CD8 T cells in ankylosing spondylitis. Whole-study findings and limits: Among TCR beta sequences, a motif of 7 to 9 highly homologous variants appeared characteristic of ankylosing spondylitis blood.

The antigens for these receptors are not known. TCRdb recomputed calls from the 5' RACE reads with MiXCR, one row per CDR3 protein. Of about 390,000 distinct CDR3 sequences listed, about a fifth are singletons. The specimen sequenced was blood, either unsorted or a sorted T cell fraction (not recorded which). The source of these receptors is a male donor with ankylosing spondylitis.

The chain carries TRBV6-5 and TRBJ2-5; D is undetermined. CDR3 length equals 14 residues. V lost 4 bases and J 6 bases, leaving 15 bases between the germline ends. Germline assignment: CDR1 MNHEY and CDR2 SVGAGI. The CDR3: CASSFLSEGQTQYF. CDR3 DNA sequence: TGTGCCAGCAGTTTCCTTTCAGAAGGCCAGACCCAGTACTTC.

The chain uses TRBV5-1 and TRBJ2-1; TRBD2 matches 14 bases. J was trimmed by 5 bases and V by 4 bases; bases with no gene match: 5. Per germline, CDR1 SGHRS and CDR2 YFSETQ. The CDR3 is 16 amino acids. CDR3 protein: CASSPATSGRDNEQFF. The CDR3 DNA reads as TGCGCCAGCAGCCCTGCGACTAGCGGGAGGGACAATGAGCAGTTCTTC.

The chain links TRBV3-1 to TRBJ2-1, with a weak D call TRBD2 (5 bases). Germline CDR1 reads LGHDT; CDR2 reads YNNKEL (reference sequence). The germline V and J ends were trimmed by 1 base and 6 bases, with 13 bases remaining between them. The CDR3 is 15 amino acids. The CDR3 sequence: CASSQGGLAPNEQFF. DNA of the CDR3: TGTGCCAGCAGCCAAGGAGGCCTAGCACCCAATGAGCAGTTCTTC.

The J gene is TRBJ1-2, the V gene TRBV6-2 or TRBV6-3, with 8 bases that match TRBD1. The CDR3 contains 16 residues. V lost 4 bases, J lost 1 base, and 8 bases stayed unmatched. CDR1 MNHEY and CDR2 SVGEGT come from the germline V gene. The CDR3: CASSWDRSTSNYGYTF. The CDR3 DNA follows: TGTGCCAGCAGTTGGGACAGGTCGACTAGTAACTATGGCTACACCTTC.

The chain is built from TRBV9 and TRBJ1-2, with 7 nucleotides matching TRBD1. Germline CDR1 is SGDLS and CDR2 is YYNGEE. This CDR3 comprises 14 residues. With V trimmed by 2 bases and J by 9 bases, 10 bases remained unmatched. The CDR3 coding sequence is TGTGCCAGCAGCGTTGGGGACAGTGCTGCGAGCTACACCTTC. This translates into CASSVGDSAASYTF.

V usage is TRBV7-9 and J usage is TRBJ1-2; no clear D gene. The V gene lost 5 bases and the J gene lost 3 bases, with 16 bases spanning the gap. This CDR3 spans 15 amino acids. Germline assignment: CDR1 SEHNR and CDR2 FQNEAQ (reference sequence). CDR3: CASSPNSGDHYGYTF. CDR3 DNA sequence: TGTGCCAGCAGCCCCAACAGCGGGGATCACTATGGCTACACCTTC.

The chain links TRBV12-3 or TRBV12-4 to TRBJ2-7, with TRBD2 matching over 9 bases. V trimming: 5 bases; J trimming: 4 bases; junction bases outside the gene matches: 9. CDR3 length: 15 residues. This chain's CDR3 is CASSPTPLAGYEQYF. CDR3 nucleotides: TGTGCCAGCAGTCCTACCCCGCTAGCGGGGTACGAGCAGTACTTC.

This chain connects TRBV28 to TRBJ1-5, with a weak D call TRBD1 (6 bases). The CDR3 has 14 residues. V was shortened by 10 bases and J by 11 bases, with 24 bases between the two germline ends. Germline V gene sequence: CDR1 MDHEN, CDR2 SYDVKM. The CDR3 DNA is TGTGCCACCAGGAGCAGGGGTTCTCTTGGGGCCCAGCATTTT. Amino acids: CATRSRGSLGAQHF.

The chain is built from TRBV24-1 and TRBJ2-1; D perhaps matches TRBD2 (5 bases). The CDR3 sequence is 16 residues long. Per the germline V gene, CDR1 is KGHDR and CDR2 is SFDVKD. Trimming cost V 0 bases and J 2 bases, with 10 bases left between them. For the CDR3, the DNA is TGTGCCACCAGTGATTTGTCAGCGGAGACCTACAATGAGCAGTTCTTC. Translating gives CATSDLSAETYNEQFF.

This clonotype was counted only a few times. The J gene is TRBJ1-1, the V gene TRBV7-2, with 7 bases aligning to TRBD1. V was clipped by 5 bases and J by 0 bases; unmatched bases: 9. The CDR3 totals 16 residues. In germline, CDR1 is SGHTA, CDR2 FQGNSA. DNA for the CDR3: TGTGCCAGCAGCCTCGGACAGGCCCAGTTGAACACTGAAGCTTTCTTT. Its translation: CASSLGQAQLNTEAFF.

The genes are TRBV6-1 and TRBJ2-7, with TRBD2 identical over 8 bases. The V gene's germline CDR1 is MNHNS and CDR2 SASEGT. The CDR3 spans 19 residues. With V trimmed by 6 bases and J by 5 bases, 24 bases remained unmatched. This CDR3 reads CASSHATLKSTSERDEQYF. The CDR3 DNA reads as TGTGCCAGCAGCCACGCTACTCTGAAATCGACTAGCGAGAGGGACGAGCAGTACTTC.

This sequence joins TRBV7-8 and TRBJ2-7; D unclear. This CDR3 spans 14 amino acids. Germline V gene data show CDR1 as SGHVS and CDR2 as FQNEAQ. Trimming removed 1 base at V and 2 bases at J, with 9 bases between. The CDR3 sequence is CASSLVTVTYEQYF. The CDR3 DNA reads TGTGCCAGCAGCTTAGTAACCGTAACCTACGAGCAGTACTTC.

The chain has TRBV11-3 and TRBJ2-1; D is uncertain. This CDR3 is 15 amino acids long. V was shortened by 3 bases and J by 6 bases, with 15 bases between the two germline ends. Looked up from germline, CDR1 is SGHNT and CDR2 is YENEEA. This CDR3 reads CASSLERRSFNEQFF. CDR3 in DNA: TGTGCCAGCAGCTTGGAGAGAAGGAGTTTCAATGAGCAGTTCTTC.

The V gene is TRBV18, the J gene TRBJ1-6; D is unclear. The CDR3 spans 13 residues. Germline CDR1 KGHSH, CDR2 LQKENI. Trimming left V 5 bases short and J 10 bases short, with 12 bases between. Here the CDR3 DNA reads TGTGCCAGCTCAACCGGGCCCGACTCACCCCTCCACTTT. This translates into CASSTGPDSPLHF. The variable domain in full, with the rest retrieved from reference TRBV18 and TRBJ1-6, is NAGVMQNPRHLVRRRGQEARLRCSPMKGHSHVYWYRQLPEEGLKFMVYLQKENIIDESGMPKERFSAEFPKEGPSILRIQQVVRGDSAAYFCASSTGPDSPLHFGNGTRLTVT.

At least ten counts were recorded for this clonotype. This chain uses TRBV29-1 with TRBJ2-3; D gene ambiguous. Germline V lookup: CDR1 SQVTM, CDR2 ANQGSEA. V lost 2 bases and J lost 4, with 10 bases in between. The CDR3 covers 13 residues. CDR3 sequence reads: CSVENLSADTQYF. Here the CDR3 DNA reads TGCAGCGTTGAAAATTTGAGCGCAGATACGCAGTATTTT.

Here the CDR3 reads CSVVQGANTEAFF. The CDR3 nucleotides read TGCAGCGTTGTTCAGGGGGCGAACACTGAAGCTTTCTTT. This chain uses TRBV29-1 with TRBJ1-1, with 8 bases aligning to TRBD1. Germline V gives CDR1 SQVTM, CDR2 ANQGSEA. The CDR3 contains 13 residues. V lost 4 bases to trimming and J lost 1 base; unmatched junction nucleotides: 2.

The chain carries TRBV7-2 and TRBJ2-3; 9 bases are shared with TRBD2. The trim removed 1 base at V and 5 bases at J, leaving 4 bases unmatched. The CDR3 length is 15 residues. CDR1 is SGHTA, CDR2 FQGNSA, per germline. In nucleotides, the CDR3 is TGTGCCAGCAGCTTAGGCGGGAGGGCCGTAGATACGCAGTATTTT. Protein: CASSLGGRAVDTQYF.

A few counts support this clonotype. J is TRBJ2-5 and V is TRBV6-1, with TRBD1 as a possible D gene (6 bases). Trimming removed 5 bases from V and 0 bases from J, with 10 bases in between. Germline V gene sequence: CDR1 MNHNS, CDR2 SASEGT. The CDR3 contains 14 residues. The CDR3 protein is CASSPGQYQETQYF. The DNA of the CDR3 is TGTGCCAGCAGTCCGGGACAATACCAAGAGACCCAGTACTTC.

V and J are TRBV6-1 and TRBJ2-1; perhaps TRBD2 as D (6 bases). The V and J ends lost 8 bases and 7 bases respectively, with 18 bases between them. Germline CDR1 reads MNHNS; CDR2 reads SASEGT. The CDR3 runs to 14 residues. The CDR3 DNA reads as TGTGCCAGCCGGCGGGGCAGCAGTCGGAATGAGCAGTTCTTC. It translates to CASRRGSSRNEQFF.

The J gene is TRBJ2-1, the V gene TRBV7-9; the D is unclear. V was pared by 5 bases and J by 7 bases, with 18 bases between. The germline V gene has CDR1 SEHNR and CDR2 FQNEAQ (reference sequence). The CDR3 runs 15 residues. The CDR3 is CASSGTILHGNEQFF. As DNA, the CDR3 is TGTGCCAGCAGCGGAACCATACTACATGGGAATGAGCAGTTCTTC.

CDR3 coding DNA: TGTGCCAGCAGCGAGGGGGGCAGGGGCGTAAACAATGAGCAGTTCTTC. Translated: CASSEGGRGVNNEQFF. The J gene is TRBJ2-1, the V gene TRBV9; D might be TRBD1 or TRBD2, each matching 6 bases. Trimming removed 3 bases from V and 5 bases from J, with 18 bases in between. The CDR3 spans 16 residues. Germline V gene data show CDR1 as SGDLS and CDR2 as YYNGEE.

The J gene is TRBJ2-5, the V gene TRBV5-1; D call uncertain. The germline V gene has CDR1 SGHRS and CDR2 YFSETQ. There are 13 residues in the CDR3. The V end was cut by 4 bases, the J end by 4 bases, with 11 bases between. The CDR3 protein is CASSGEPRETQYF. Written as DNA, the CDR3 is TGCGCCAGCAGCGGGGAACCCCGAGAGACCCAGTACTTC.

The chain carries TRBV2 and TRBJ2-1; 8 bases are shared with TRBD1. The length of the CDR3 is 15 residues. Losses at the gene ends were 6 bases for V and 5 bases for J; bases not matched to a gene: 9. Per the germline V gene, CDR1 is SNHLY and CDR2 is FYNNEI. CDR3: CASRGGQGPHNEQFF. Here the CDR3 DNA reads TGTGCCAGCAGGGGTGGACAGGGCCCCCACAATGAGCAGTTCTTC.